The 26 T cell receptor beta chains presented below share a single source sample, sequenced in a study of vaccination and CD4 T cells after COVID-19. The antigens for these receptors are not known. The treatment denotes: approximately 10-day PBMC culture with coronavirus spike peptide pools or control peptides (ViraFEST assay). Sequenced with the Oncomine TCR Beta short-read assay was DNA taken from cultured CD4+ T cells. Using its own MiXCR run on the PCR reads, TCRdb lists one record per CDR3 protein. The repertoire has some 15,000 distinct CDR3 sequences, roughly 61% of them found once; the top ten carry approximately 19%. The sample was CD4+ T cells from blood, cultured in vitro. These receptors were collected from a human donor who had recovered from COVID-19.

The V and J genes are TRBV6-5 and TRBJ1-1; TRBD1 agrees at 9 bases. V shed 1 base, J shed 6 bases, and the junction held 6 bases outside the gene matches. The CDR3 length is 15 residues. Germline V gene sequence: CDR1 MNHEY, CDR2 SVGAGI. This CDR3 reads CASSYFQQGAAEAFF. CDR3 DNA sequence: TGTGCCAGCAGTTACTTCCAACAGGGGGCCGCTGAAGCTTTCTTT.

The chain is built from TRBV19 and TRBJ2-7; tentatively, D is TRBD1 (7 bases). Trimming shortened V by 5 bases and J by 2 bases, and 16 bases separated the two germline ends. The CDR3 length is 15 residues. CDR1 and CDR2 (germline): LNHDA, SQIVND (reference sequence). The CDR3 DNA sequence: TGTGCCAGTAGTCCTTCGGGGGACAGCACCTACGAGCAGTACTTC. Protein product: CASSPSGDSTYEQYF.

The genes are TRBV19 and TRBJ1-5; the D gene is possibly TRBD1 (5 bases). The CDR3 totals 14 residues. Germline-derived CDR1 and CDR2 are LNHDA and SQIVND (reference sequence). Trimming stripped 6 bases from V and 6 bases from J, with 15 bases between. The chain's CDR3 is CASRSLAGTQPQHF. CDR3 DNA sequence: TGTGCCAGTAGGTCCTTGGCAGGGACTCAGCCCCAGCATTTT.

The J gene is TRBJ2-7, the V gene TRBV19; 13 nucleotides line up with TRBD2. The J segment lost 6 bases and the V segment lost 4 bases, leaving 6 bases of the junction unmatched. The CDR3 spans 15 residues. Germline CDR1 is LNHDA and CDR2 is SQIVND (reference sequence). In DNA, the CDR3 is TGTGCCAGTAGTACCACTAGCGGGGGGGCCACCGAGCAGTACTTC. Its protein is CASSTTSGGATEQYF. Together with reference TRBV19 and TRBJ2-7, the CDR3 gives the full variable domain: DGGITQSPKYLFRKEGQNVTLSCEQNLNHDAMYWYRQDPGQGLRLIYYSQIVNDFQKGDIAEGYSVSREKKESFPLTVTSAQKNPTAFYLCASSTTSGGATEQYFGPGTRLTVT.

This clonotype has just a few counts. This chain uses TRBV6-1 with TRBJ1-2; perhaps TRBD1 as D (6 bases). This CDR3 has 13 amino acids. Germline CDR1 reads MNHNS; CDR2 reads SASEGT. V was trimmed by 1 base and J by 4 bases, leaving 7 bases between them. This CDR3 reads CASSEGTAYGYTF. DNA for the CDR3: TGTGCCAGCAGTGAAGGGACAGCCTATGGCTACACCTTC.

This chain connects TRBV6-2 or TRBV6-3 to TRBJ2-3, with 7 nucleotides matching TRBD2. The CDR3 loop spans 15 amino acids. V lost 5 bases, J lost 5 bases, and 10 bases stayed unmatched. The germline V gene encodes CDR1 MNHEY and CDR2 SVGEGT. CDR3: CASSASRLAGDTQYF. The CDR3 coding sequence is TGTGCCAGCAGTGCTTCCCGACTAGCCGGAGATACGCAGTATTTT.

The rearrangement links TRBV20-1 to TRBJ1-2; maybe TRBD1 (5 bases). This CDR3 has 12 residues. The germline gives CDR1 DFQATT, CDR2 SNEGSKA (reference sequence). V dropped 6 bases and J dropped 6 bases, with 14 bases sitting between them. CDR3: CSARRGGHGYTF. DNA of the CDR3: TGCAGTGCGAGAAGGGGAGGGCATGGCTACACCTTC.

The V and J genes are TRBV4-1 and TRBJ1-2; no firm D call. Germline loops: CDR1 MGHRA, CDR2 YSYEKL. The ends were cut back, 0 bases at V and 8 bases at J, with 19 bases in the middle. This CDR3 has 16 amino acids. The CDR3 is CASSQEGARSNGGYTF. CDR3 sequence (DNA): TGCGCCAGCAGCCAAGAGGGTGCAAGGAGCAATGGAGGCTACACCTTC.

The chain has TRBV7-8 and TRBJ1-5, with D possibly TRBD1 on 5 matching bases. CDR3 length: 17 amino acids. Trimming pared 2 bases from V and 4 bases from J, leaving 18 bases between. The V gene's germline CDR1 is SGHVS and CDR2 FQNEAQ. This chain's CDR3 is CASSLRGGGMTNQPQHF. Written as DNA, the CDR3 is TGTGCCAGCAGCTTACGTGGGGGAGGAATGACTAATCAGCCCCAGCATTTT.

The gene calls are TRBV28 and TRBJ1-5; D is ambiguous. The CDR3 runs to 18 residues. CDR1 and CDR2 (germline): MDHEN, SYDVKM. The V end lost 5 bases, the J end lost 0 bases, and 20 bases lay between the germline ends. CDR3 DNA sequence: TGTGCCAGCAGTGGTGCCCCCCTCTTGGCGGATAGCAATCAGCCCCAGCATTTT. Translation gives CASSGAPLLADSNQPQHF.

This clonotype was observed a few times. The chain recombines TRBV6-1 with TRBJ1-6; 8 positions match TRBD1. This CDR3 has 14 amino acids. The germline V gene encodes CDR1 MNHNS and CDR2 SASEGT. V shed 5 bases and J 6 bases; nucleotides not matched to a gene: 3. This CDR3 reads CASSKDRANSPLHF. The CDR3 nucleotides are TGTGCCAGCAGTAAGGACAGGGCTAATTCACCCCTCCACTTT.

This CDR3 reads CASTPPREFGTDTQYF. The CDR3 nucleotides are TGTGCCAGCACCCCTCCTCGGGAGTTTGGCACAGATACGCAGTATTTT. The chain has TRBV28 and TRBJ2-3; D is possibly TRBD2 (6 bases). The V and J ends lost 7 bases and 1 base respectively, with 18 bases between them. Germline V CDR1 and CDR2: MDHEN, SYDVKM. The CDR3 contains 16 residues.

This clonotype has only a few counts. The CDR3 loop reads CASSPGDRKSYEQYF. Here the CDR3 DNA reads TGTGCCAGCAGCCCCGGGGACAGGAAGTCCTACGAGCAGTACTTC. The chain couples TRBV5-4 to TRBJ2-7; 8 bases fit TRBD1. J gave up 1 base and V 4 bases, and 7 bases lay outside the gene matches. The germline CDR1 and CDR2 sequences are SGHNT and YYREEE (reference sequence). The CDR3 extends over 15 amino acids.

The rearrangement links TRBV15 to TRBJ1-3; maybe TRBD1 (5 bases). This CDR3 has 16 residues. In germline, CDR1 is LNHNV, CDR2 YYDKDF (reference sequence). Trimming removed 0 bases at V and 2 bases at J, with 11 bases between. In nucleotides, the CDR3 is TGTGCCACCAGCAGAGATCCGGCAGGGCCTGGAAACACCATATATTTT. Translated, it gives CATSRDPAGPGNTIYF.

By share of the sample, this clonotype is large (0.1 to 1%). V usage is TRBV2 and J usage is TRBJ2-7, with TRBD1 matching 8 bases. Looked up from germline, CDR1 is SNHLY and CDR2 is FYNNEI. The CDR3 has 15 residues. With V trimmed by 5 bases and J by 1 base, 7 bases remained unmatched. DNA for the CDR3: TGTGCCAGCAGTACCGACAGGGGTCGATCCTACGAGCAGTACTTC. Amino acid sequence: CASSTDRGRSYEQYF.

This clonotype was detected only a few times. This chain links TRBV27 with TRBJ1-5; no clear D. V was shortened by 3 bases and J by 2 bases, with 8 bases between the two germline ends. CDR3 size: 14 residues. Looked up from germline, CDR1 is MNHEY and CDR2 is SMNVEV (reference sequence). The CDR3 region is CASSLAAGNQPQHF. The CDR3 DNA reads as TGTGCCAGCAGTTTGGCGGCTGGCAATCAGCCCCAGCATTTT.

The chain uses TRBV27 and TRBJ2-5; 8 bases line up with TRBD2. The CDR3 covers 14 residues. V trimming: 3 bases; J trimming: 6 bases; junction bases outside the gene matches: 6. CDR1 and CDR2 from the germline V gene are MNHEY and SMNVEV (reference sequence). CDR3 nucleotides: TGTGCCAGCAGTTTGGCGGGAGGTGATAAGACCCAGTACTTC. Translating it yields CASSLAGGDKTQYF.

The chain is built from TRBV6-2 or TRBV6-3 and TRBJ2-7, with TRBD1 matching over 7 bases. The CDR3 sequence is 13 residues long. Losses at the gene ends were 4 bases for V and 2 bases for J; bases not matched to a gene: 2. The germline V gene has CDR1 MNHEY and CDR2 SVGEGT. The CDR3 loop reads CASSSDRPYEQYF. CDR3 coding DNA: TGTGCCAGCAGTTCGGACAGGCCCTACGAGCAGTACTTC.

V usage is TRBV5-5 and J usage is TRBJ2-3; 12 bases are shared with TRBD2. The V gene's germline CDR1 is SGHKS and CDR2 YYEKEE (reference sequence). This CDR3 has 16 residues. With V trimmed by 4 bases and J by 2 bases, 5 bases remained unmatched. The CDR3 DNA is TGTGCCAGCAGCGGGGGACTAGCGGGTTACACAGATACGCAGTATTTT. Protein: CASSGGLAGYTDTQYF.

The chain combines TRBV6-1 with TRBJ1-2; D unclear. The CDR3 length is 12 residues. V was trimmed by 5 bases and J by 6 bases, leaving 10 bases between them. From germline, CDR1 is MNHNS and CDR2 SASEGT. CDR3 bases: TGTGCCAGCAGTCTAAAGGGAAATGGCTACACCTTC. Translation gives CASSLKGNGYTF.

This clonotype has a single count. The V gene is TRBV20-1, the J gene TRBJ2-5; 9 positions match TRBD1. The V and J ends lost 3 bases and 7 bases, in that order; junction bases with no gene match: 12. This CDR3 is built from 15 residues. Germline V gene lookup returns CDR1 DFQATT and CDR2 SNEGSKA (reference sequence). CDR3 nucleotides: TGCAGTGCTAGTGTCAATGACAGGGGGGTCGGGACCCAGTACTTC. Translating gives CSASVNDRGVGTQYF.

A few counts support this clonotype. The chain combines TRBV20-1 with TRBJ1-6; a weak D match, TRBD1 (6 bases). The CDR3 sequence is 15 residues long. The ends were cut back, 0 bases at V and 6 bases at J, with 12 bases in the middle. Germline V gene sequence: CDR1 DFQATT, CDR2 SNEGSKA (reference sequence). CDR3 DNA: TGCAGTGCTAGAGATGGTGGGACAATTAATTCACCCCTCCACTTT. Translation: CSARDGGTINSPLHF.

The table lists this clonotype with a few counts. The V call is TRBV7-9, the J call TRBJ1-2; 7 bases line up with TRBD1. The CDR3 has 13 amino acids. CDR1 is SEHNR, CDR2 FQNEAQ, per germline (reference sequence). Trimming cost V 4 bases and J 8 bases; bases outside gene matches: 7. The CDR3 bases are TGTGCCAGCAGCTCTACAGGGGCAGGGGGCTACACCTTC. Its translation is CASSSTGAGGYTF.

Sample share makes this clonotype large (0.1 to 1%). This sequence joins TRBV6-2 or TRBV6-3 and TRBJ1-6; D call uncertain. The V end lost 6 bases, the J end lost 7 bases, and 7 bases lay between the germline ends. CDR3 length equals 12 residues. Germline-derived CDR1 and CDR2 are MNHEY and SVGEGT. CDR3 nucleotide sequence: TGTGCCAGCAGGTGGACCAATTCACCCCTCCACTTT. Translating it yields CASRWTNSPLHF.

The rearrangement links TRBV12-3 or TRBV12-4 to TRBJ1-2; TRBD1 aligns across 7 bases. With 8 bases clipped from V and 3 bases from J, the junction kept 9 bases outside the gene matches. The CDR3 is 14 residues long. The CDR3 loop reads CASAPGGKYYGYTF. The CDR3 DNA reads as TGTGCCAGCGCGCCAGGGGGAAAGTACTATGGCTACACCTTC.

This clonotype was recorded once. This sequence joins TRBV5-4 and TRBJ1-2, with D perhaps matching TRBD1 (5 bases). Trimming removed 0 bases from V and 3 bases from J, with 12 bases in between. In germline, CDR1 is SGHNT, CDR2 YYREEE (reference sequence). This CDR3 has 15 residues. CDR3 residues: CASSLVEGRYYGYTF. Written as DNA, the CDR3 is TGTGCCAGCAGCTTGGTTGAGGGACGGTACTATGGCTACACCTTC.